This TCR beta chain is drawn from a study of blood T cells in healthy people across ages. Germline V gene sequence: CDR1 KGHDR, CDR2 SFDVKD. The J segment lost 7 bases and the V segment lost 5 bases, leaving 3 bases of the junction unmatched. There are 13 residues in the CDR3. Then a second PCR, running roughly 6 to 11 cycles, was carried out with a sample-barcoded 5' primer and a J-beta primer mix. Using its own MiXCR run on the 5' RACE reads, TCRdb lists one record per CDR3 protein. The profile shows about 1.8 million distinct CDR3 sequences, around 48% of them singletons. Study-level points and caveats: Investigators viewed diversity estimates from one million T cells as underestimates, the study reported. There was a strong correlation between TCR beta diversity and naive T cell percentage. Getting older went along with TCR beta diversity per million T cells dropping roughly linearly.

Healthy Caucasian individuals from Russia aged roughly 6 to 100 were enrolled as donors. Comments on this clonotype: Its antigen is undetermined.

The genes are TRBV24-1 and TRBJ1-5; 8 positions agree with TRBD1. The sequenced sample consisted of blood. The clonotype comes from a woman between 35 and 50 years old in good health. This CDR3 reads CATSGTGFQPQHF. In DNA form, the CDR3 reads TGTGCCACCAGTGGGACAGGGTTCCAGCCCCAGCATTTT.